This T cell receptor (beta chain) appears in the sequencing data of a study of CD8 T cells in Susac syndrome. Germline trimming cut 5 bases from V and 6 bases from J; bases unmatched to any gene: 6. CDR3 length: 13 residues. Sequencing of TCR beta, carried out with a high-throughput approach, was applied to CD8+ and CD4+ T cells from the blood. A quantity of about 0.5 to 1 ug RNA underwent reverse transcription using random hexamers. It was immunoSEQ multiplex PCR that amplified TCR beta CDR3 across 54 Vbeta and 13 Jbeta. A single record per CDR3 protein comes from TCRdb applying MiXCR to the immunoSEQ multiplex PCR reads. The sample consists of approximately 130,000 distinct CDR3 sequences, around 91% of them appearing once.

Sequenced sample: CD8+ T cells from PBMCs. J is TRBJ1-1 and V is TRBV12-3 or TRBV12-4; 7 nucleotides align to TRBD1. The receptor's source is a human donor with multiple sclerosis. The CDR3 region is CASSPPTGPEAFF. CDR3 DNA sequence: TGTGCCAGCAGTCCCCCGACAGGGCCTGAAGCTTTCTTT.